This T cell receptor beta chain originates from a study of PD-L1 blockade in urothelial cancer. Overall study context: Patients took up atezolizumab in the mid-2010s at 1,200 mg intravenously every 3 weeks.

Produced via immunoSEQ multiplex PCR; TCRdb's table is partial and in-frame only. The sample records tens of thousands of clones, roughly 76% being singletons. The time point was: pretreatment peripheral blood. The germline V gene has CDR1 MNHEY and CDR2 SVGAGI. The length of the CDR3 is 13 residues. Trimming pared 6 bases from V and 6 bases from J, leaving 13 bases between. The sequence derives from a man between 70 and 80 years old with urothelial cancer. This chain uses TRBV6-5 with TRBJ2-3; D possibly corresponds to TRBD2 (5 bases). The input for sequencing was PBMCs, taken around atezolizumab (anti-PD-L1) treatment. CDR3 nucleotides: TGTGCCAGCAGACGAACAAGGAGGGATACGCAGTATTTT. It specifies CASRRTRRDTQYF.